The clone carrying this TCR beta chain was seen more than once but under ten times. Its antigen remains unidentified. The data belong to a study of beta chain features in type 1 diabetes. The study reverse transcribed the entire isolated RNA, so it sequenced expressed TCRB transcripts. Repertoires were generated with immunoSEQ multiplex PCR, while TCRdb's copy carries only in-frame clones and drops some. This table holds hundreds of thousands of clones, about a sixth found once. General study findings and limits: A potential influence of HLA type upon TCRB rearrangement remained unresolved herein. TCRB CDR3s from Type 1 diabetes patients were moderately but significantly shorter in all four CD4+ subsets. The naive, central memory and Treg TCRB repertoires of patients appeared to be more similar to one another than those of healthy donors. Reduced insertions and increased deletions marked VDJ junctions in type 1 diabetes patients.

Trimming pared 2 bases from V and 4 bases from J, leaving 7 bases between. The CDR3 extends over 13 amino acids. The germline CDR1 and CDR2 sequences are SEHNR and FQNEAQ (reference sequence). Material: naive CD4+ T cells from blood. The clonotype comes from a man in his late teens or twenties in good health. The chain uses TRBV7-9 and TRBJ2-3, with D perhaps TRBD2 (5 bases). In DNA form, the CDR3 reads TGTGCCAGCAGCTTAAAGGGAGCAGATACGCAGTATTTT. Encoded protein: CASSLKGADTQYF.